The 32 T cell receptor beta chains below all came from one sample that was sequenced in a study of T cells after yellow fever vaccination. TCRdb reprocessed the 5' RACE reads via MiXCR and lists one record per CDR3 protein. The sample shows about 130,000 distinct CDR3 sequences, under 7% of them seen only once. The specimen comprised CD4+ T cells sorted from PBMCs, sampled 10 days after the yellow fever booster vaccination. The receptor source for this set is a man in his thirties or forties who received the YFV17D yellow fever vaccine.

This clonotype has a count of ten or more. The CDR3 loop is CASSQETDYLKRAVSYEQYF. In nucleotides, the CDR3 is TGCGCCAGCAGCCAAGAGACCGACTACCTTAAGCGGGCCGTCTCCTACGAGCAGTACTTC. The chain has TRBV4-3 and TRBJ2-7, with a tentative D call TRBD2 (6 bases). There are 20 residues in the CDR3. V was cut by 0 bases and J by 0 bases, with 24 bases left in between. Per germline, CDR1 LGHNA and CDR2 YSLEER.

This clonotype has ten or more counts. The rearrangement uses TRBV5-1 and TRBJ2-4, with 7 bases aligning to TRBD2. Germline CDR1 SGHRS, CDR2 YFSETQ. V was pared by 3 bases and J by 4 bases, with 13 bases of the junction left unmatched. The CDR3 length is 17 residues. The CDR3 reads CASSSSWGTSEKNIQYF. The CDR3 DNA is TGCGCCAGCAGCTCTTCTTGGGGTACTAGCGAAAAAAACATTCAGTACTTC.

This clonotype has at least ten counts. The J gene is TRBJ2-5, the V gene TRBV7-8, with 11 positions matching TRBD2. Germline V lookup: CDR1 SGHVS, CDR2 FQNEAQ. Germline trimming cut 5 bases from V and 2 bases from J; bases unmatched to any gene: 4. The CDR3 has 15 residues. The CDR3 DNA is TGTGCCAGCAGCGCGCGACTAGCGGGGCAAGAGACCCAGTACTTC. This sequence encodes CASSARLAGQETQYF. Based on the CDR3 plus reference TRBV7-8 and TRBJ2-5, the full variable domain is GAGVSQSPRYKVAKRGQDVALRCDPISGHVSLFWYQQALGQGPEFLTYFQNEAQLDKSGLPSDRFFAERPEGSVSTLKIQRTQQEDSAVYLCASSARLAGQETQYFGPGTRLLVL.

The CDR3 DNA reads as TGCAGCGTCCGGGACAGGGGGCTGGAGACCCAGTACTTC. Protein product: CSVRDRGLETQYF. The genes are TRBV29-1 and TRBJ2-5; 12 nucleotides match TRBD1. Unmatched junction bases numbered 4, after V lost 6 bases and J lost 5 bases. Germline assignment: CDR1 SQVTM and CDR2 ANQGSEA. The CDR3 length is 13 residues.

At least ten counts were recorded for this clonotype. The V call is TRBV20-1, the J call TRBJ1-1; a possible D gene is TRBD1 (5 bases). V dropped 6 bases and J dropped 5 bases, with 19 bases sitting between them. In germline, CDR1 is DFQATT, CDR2 SNEGSKA (reference sequence). The CDR3 is 14 residues long. CDR3 in amino acids: CSAITGPRGTEAFF. In nucleotides, the CDR3 is TGCAGTGCCATCACGGGACCCAGAGGGACTGAAGCTTTCTTT.

This clonotype was observed at least ten times. The chain uses TRBV7-2 and TRBJ2-1; no definite D call. V was trimmed by 5 bases and J by 12 bases, leaving 17 bases between them. The germline CDR1 and CDR2 sequences are SGHTA and FQGNSA. The CDR3 is 13 residues long. The CDR3 spells CASSLPPKWGQFF. DNA for the CDR3: TGTGCCAGCAGCCTGCCTCCAAAGTGGGGGCAGTTCTTC.

This clonotype was counted at least ten times. The gene calls are TRBV29-1 and TRBJ2-3, with D perhaps TRBD2 (5 bases). Trimming cost V 5 bases and J 3 bases, with 15 bases left between them. Looked up from germline, CDR1 is SQVTM and CDR2 is ANQGSEA. This CDR3 contains 14 residues. The CDR3 DNA is TGCAGCGTTTGGTACGGCAGGAGGACAGATACGCAGTATTTT. As protein: CSVWYGRRTDTQYF.

The sample holds a few counts of this clonotype. J is TRBJ2-5 and V is TRBV20-1; D remains ambiguous. The V end lost 6 bases, the J end lost 5 bases, and 16 bases lay between the germline ends. Germline lookup yields CDR1 DFQATT and CDR2 SNEGSKA (reference sequence). The CDR3 loop spans 13 amino acids. The CDR3 reads CSAAPLGQETQYF. The CDR3 DNA sequence: TGCAGTGCCGCCCCTCTAGGGCAGGAGACCCAGTACTTC.

The table lists this clonotype with a few counts. The chain is built from TRBV20-1 and TRBJ2-3; 14 bases are a match to TRBD2. With V trimmed by 6 bases and J by 5 bases, 7 bases remained unmatched. Germline V gene sequence: CDR1 DFQATT, CDR2 SNEGSKA (reference sequence). The CDR3 is 15 amino acids. In DNA form, the CDR3 reads TGCAGTGCATCGACTAGCGGGAGGGCCAGAGATACGCAGTATTTT. This gives the protein CSASTSGRARDTQYF.

At least ten counts were recorded for this clonotype. This sequence joins TRBV18 and TRBJ2-1; D is undetermined. The V gene's germline CDR1 is KGHSH and CDR2 LQKENI. This CDR3 spans 13 amino acids. Trimming pared 10 bases from V and 7 bases from J, leaving 17 bases between. The CDR3 DNA sequence: TGTGCCACCAGGACGGGTCCCACAAATGAGCAGTTCTTC. It translates to CATRTGPTNEQFF.

This clonotype was seen many times. The CDR3 DNA sequence: TGCGCCAGCAGCTATGGAGGGGGCGTAACTAATGAAAAACTGTTTTTT. It codes for CASSYGGGVTNEKLFF. The chain recombines TRBV5-1 with TRBJ1-4, with TRBD1 matching 7 bases. CDR1 and CDR2 (germline): SGHRS, YFSETQ. Unmatched junction bases numbered 6, after V lost 3 bases and J lost 1 base. The CDR3 length is 16 residues.

This clonotype has a count of ten or more. The CDR3, as DNA: TGCAGCGTTGGGGGGCTAGCGGGAGTTAAGAATGAGCAGTTCTTC. Translated: CSVGGLAGVKNEQFF. V and J are TRBV29-1 and TRBJ2-1, with 10 bases matching TRBD2. The CDR3 loop spans 15 amino acids. Losses at the gene ends were 4 bases for V and 7 bases for J; bases not matched to a gene: 10. Germline V CDR1 and CDR2: SQVTM, ANQGSEA.

This clonotype was picked up many times. The chain joins TRBV27 to TRBJ1-1; D is uncertain. The CDR3 loop spans 13 amino acids. Looked up from germline, CDR1 is MNHEY and CDR2 is SMNVEV (reference sequence). V lost 5 bases to trimming and J lost 1 base, with 8 bases between them. CDR3 sequence: CASSRTTNTEAFF. CDR3 nucleotide sequence: TGTGCCAGCAGTCGAACCACGAACACTGAAGCTTTCTTT.

There are many counts of this clonotype. This sequence joins TRBV7-6 and TRBJ2-3, with a tentative D call TRBD2 (5 bases). This CDR3 is 14 amino acids long. Germline V gene lookup returns CDR1 SGHVS and CDR2 FNYEAQ. V shed 0 bases and J shed 5 bases, with 9 bases lying between them. The CDR3 region is CASSLAGVGDTQYF. CDR3 nucleotides: TGTGCCAGCAGCTTAGCGGGAGTTGGAGATACGCAGTATTTT.

The genes are TRBV5-4 and TRBJ2-7, with 9 bases lining up with TRBD2. In germline, CDR1 is SGHNT, CDR2 YYREEE (reference sequence). There are 15 residues in the CDR3. The V and J ends lost 4 bases and 4 bases, in that order; junction bases with no gene match: 9. The DNA for the CDR3 is TGTGCCAGCAGCCTACCGGGACTAGCTGATTACGAGCAGTACTTC. Translation gives CASSLPGLADYEQYF.

In its sample, this clonotype was seen many times. This chain uses TRBV4-2 with TRBJ1-6; 7 bases are shared with TRBD1. CDR1 is LGHNA and CDR2 is YNFKEQ in the germline V gene. Germline trimming cut 0 bases from V and 16 bases from J; bases unmatched to any gene: 9. The CDR3 sequence is 14 residues long. The CDR3 spells CASSQDRQGPLLHF. The CDR3 region has the DNA TGTGCCAGCAGCCAAGATCGACAGGGCCCCCTACTCCACTTT.

This clonotype was detected ten times or more. The chain is built from TRBV6-1 and TRBJ2-5; 10 bases map to TRBD2. V dropped 2 bases and J dropped 4; count of bases not matched to a gene: 4. The CDR3 loop spans 15 amino acids. Germline CDR1 and CDR2: MNHNS and SASEGT. CDR3 sequence (DNA): TGTGCCAGCAGTGAAAATAGCGGGAGGACAGAGACCCAGTACTTC. This sequence encodes CASSENSGRTETQYF.

This clonotype has at least ten counts. This chain links TRBV5-1 with TRBJ2-4, with D possibly called TRBD1 or TRBD2 (6 bases each). Per germline, CDR1 SGHRS and CDR2 YFSETQ. Trimming pared 4 bases from V and 1 base from J, leaving 15 bases between. CDR3 length: 16 residues. The CDR3, as DNA: TGCGCCAGCAGCGCCGACGGGGGCGCCGCCAAAAACATTCAGTACTTC. It codes for CASSADGGAAKNIQYF.

Ten or more counts support this clonotype. The chain employs TRBV7-2 and TRBJ1-1, with 8 positions matching TRBD1. The germline CDR1 and CDR2 sequences are SGHTA and FQGNSA. V gave up 4 bases and J gave up 4 bases; unmatched junction bases: 5. This CDR3 contains 14 residues. CDR3 in amino acids: CASSYIQGGTEAFF. CDR3 DNA sequence: TGTGCCAGCAGCTACATACAGGGGGGCACTGAAGCTTTCTTT.

Ten or more counts support this clonotype. The CDR3 loop reads CSARLTGRNEKLFF. The CDR3, as DNA: TGCAGTGCCAGATTGACGGGACGTAATGAAAAACTGTTTTTT. V gene TRBV20-1 combines with J gene TRBJ1-4; maybe TRBD1 (5 bases). Germline-derived CDR1 and CDR2 are DFQATT and SNEGSKA (reference sequence). V dropped 6 bases and J dropped 4 bases, with 15 bases sitting between them. CDR3 length equals 14 residues.

This chain connects TRBV7-9 to TRBJ2-1; 9 bases agree with TRBD2. The ends lost 5 bases at V and 8 bases at J; junction bases unmatched: 13. The CDR3 covers 16 residues. The germline V gene has CDR1 SEHNR and CDR2 FQNEAQ (reference sequence). Here the CDR3 reads CASSPGAGGPFDEQFF. CDR3 DNA sequence: TGTGCCAGCAGCCCGGGGGCGGGAGGGCCCTTCGATGAGCAGTTCTTC.

In its sample, this clonotype was seen many times. DNA of the CDR3: TGTGCCAGCAGCACCCAGGGACGGAACCTCTATGGCTACACCTTC. Translated, it gives CASSTQGRNLYGYTF. V and J are TRBV5-6 and TRBJ1-2; tentative D call: TRBD1 (5 bases). The CDR3 extends over 15 amino acids. The germline gives CDR1 SGHDT, CDR2 YYEEEE. Between the trimmed V and J ends, which lost 4 bases and 4 bases, there was a span of 17 bases.

This clonotype appeared many times. The gene calls are TRBV5-1 and TRBJ2-6, with 9 bases lining up with TRBD1. CDR1 and CDR2 (germline): SGHRS, YFSETQ. This CDR3 is built from 17 residues. The V segment lost 4 bases and the J segment 4 bases; nucleotides outside the gene matches: 9. The CDR3 spells CASSGPGQGTGANVLTF. CDR3 nucleotide sequence: TGCGCCAGCAGCGGACCGGGACAGGGAACCGGGGCCAACGTCCTGACTTTC.

The chain links TRBV15 to TRBJ1-2; D ambiguous. Between the trimmed V and J ends, which lost 6 bases and 4 bases, there was a span of 15 bases. Germline lookup yields CDR1 LNHNV and CDR2 YYDKDF (reference sequence). The CDR3 runs 14 residues. The CDR3 DNA reads TGTGCCACCAGATCCCCACGGGAGGTCTATGGCTACACCTTC. Translated, it gives CATRSPREVYGYTF.

This clonotype was picked up many times. This sequence joins TRBV2 and TRBJ2-1; TRBD1 or TRBD2 may be the D gene (5 bases each). Germline V gene lookup returns CDR1 SNHLY and CDR2 FYNNEI. The CDR3 extends over 16 amino acids. V was shortened by 6 bases and J by 7 bases, with 22 bases between the two germline ends. The CDR3 nucleotides are TGTGCCAGCAGAGTCTATCGGGACCCCCTCAGGAATGAGCAGTTCTTC. It codes for CASRVYRDPLRNEQFF.

This clonotype was counted ten times or more. The chain carries TRBV25-1 and TRBJ2-5; D may be TRBD2 (5 bases). Trimming shortened V by 2 bases and J by 1 base, and 5 bases separated the two germline ends. Germline-derived CDR1 and CDR2 are MGHDK and SYGVNS. The CDR3 is 13 amino acids. CDR3 protein: CASSEGSQETQYF. Written as DNA, the CDR3 is TGTGCCAGCAGTGAAGGGAGCCAAGAGACCCAGTACTTC.

This clonotype appeared a few times. This sequence joins TRBV5-4 and TRBJ2-5; D not certain. Germline CDR1 and CDR2: SGHNT and YYREEE (reference sequence). V was clipped by 3 bases and J by 0 bases, with 9 bases between them. The CDR3 has 14 residues. CDR3 loop: CASSSAAYQETQYF. CDR3 bases: TGTGCCAGCAGCTCGGCGGCCTACCAAGAGACCCAGTACTTC.

As for this clonotype: At one of its ends the junction is not consistent with the germline gene, which may arise from a read error. The gene calls are TRBV20-1 and TRBJ2-1; 8 positions match TRBD2. Germline V gene data show CDR1 as DFQATT and CDR2 as SNEGSKA (reference sequence). CDR3 length: 18 residues. CDR3 amino acids: CCARLTGLAPRENNEQFF. CDR3 bases: TGCTGTGCTAGACTTACTGGACTAGCACCCAGAGAAAACAATGAGCAGTTCTTC.

Ten or more counts support this clonotype. The chain is built from TRBV4-2 and TRBJ2-3; perhaps TRBD2 as D (5 bases). The ends were cut back, 0 bases at V and 6 bases at J, with 19 bases in the middle. Germline V CDR1 and CDR2: LGHNA, YNFKEQ. The CDR3 consists of 17 residues. CDR3 coding DNA: TGTGCCAGCAGCCAAGACAATGGAGGCGGAAGAACTGATACGCAGTATTTT. It specifies CASSQDNGGGRTDTQYF.

This clonotype has at least ten counts. The chain has TRBV28 and TRBJ2-1; TRBD2 matches 11 bases. This CDR3 region has 15 residues. Per the germline V gene, CDR1 is MDHEN and CDR2 is SYDVKM. J gave up 6 bases and V 3 bases, and 4 bases lay outside the gene matches. The CDR3 reads CASSFSGRVLNEQFF. The CDR3 DNA reads as TGTGCCAGCAGTTTTAGCGGGAGGGTTCTCAATGAGCAGTTCTTC.

This clonotype appeared many times. The chain recombines TRBV5-1 with TRBJ2-1; 8 bases line up with TRBD2. CDR1 SGHRS and CDR2 YFSETQ come from the germline V gene. V was clipped by 3 bases and J by 7 bases; unmatched bases: 9. CDR3 length equals 15 residues. DNA for the CDR3: TGCGCCAGCAGCTCCGTAGCGGGAAGGGTGAATGAGCAGTTCTTC. It is translated as CASSSVAGRVNEQFF.

About this clonotype: A much larger clone lies one base from this, so it may be a read error. This chain connects TRBV20-1 to TRBJ2-7; 9 bases map to TRBD2. Trimming at V came to 6 bases and at J to 6 bases, leaving 9 bases not matched to a gene. CDR1 is DFQATT, CDR2 SNEGSKA, per germline (reference sequence). The CDR3 contains 13 residues. This CDR3 reads CSAKGLATGEQYF. CDR3 sequence (DNA): TGCAGTGCAAAGGGACTAGCAACGGGCGAGCAGTACTTC.